A single sample is the source of the 28 T cell receptor beta chains below, sequenced in a study of T-cell reconstitution after alpha-beta-depleted transplantation in children. Unique molecular identifiers were built into the TCRbeta library. TCRdb passed the PCR reads through MiXCR, listing each CDR3 protein once. The table lists 120,000 or so distinct CDR3 sequences, more than 20% of them singletons. The sequencing here drew on PBMCs, mostly from graft donor cells, taken 180 days after TCRalphabeta/CD19-depleted stem cell transplant. All receptors come from a male patient aged 2 to 9 who had a stem cell transplant for chronic granulomatous disease, so the T cells may come from the graft donor.

In this sample, this clonotype turned up many times. The chain uses TRBV18 and TRBJ1-5; 9 nucleotides match TRBD1. From germline, CDR1 is KGHSH and CDR2 LQKENI. V shed 2 bases and J 4 bases; nucleotides not matched to a gene: 0. CDR3 length: 14 residues. The CDR3 here is CASSPGTGNQPQHF. DNA for the CDR3: TGTGCCAGCTCACCAGGGACAGGGAATCAGCCCCAGCATTTT.

Ten or more counts support this clonotype. The chain couples TRBV28 to TRBJ2-5, with D possibly matching TRBD1 (6 bases). CDR3 length: 15 amino acids. V shed 6 bases and J shed 1 base, with 15 bases lying between them. Germline assignment: CDR1 MDHEN and CDR2 SYDVKM. CDR3 sequence (DNA): TGTGCCAGCAGCCACTTACAGGGAATCCAAGAGACCCAGTACTTC. This gives the protein CASSHLQGIQETQYF.

The V and J genes are TRBV4-1 and TRBJ2-3, with TRBD2 identical over 7 bases. The CDR3 spans 16 residues. Germline assignment: CDR1 MGHRA and CDR2 YSYEKL. J gave up 5 bases and V 3 bases, and 11 bases lay outside the gene matches. The CDR3 here is CASSHAMREQGDTQYF. The CDR3 coding sequence is TGCGCCAGCAGCCATGCCATGCGGGAGCAAGGAGATACGCAGTATTTT.

The sample holds a few counts of this clonotype. This chain uses TRBV7-8 with TRBJ2-1; unclear D gene. With 5 bases removed from V and 10 bases from J, the gap between germline ends came to 15 bases. Germline V gene data show CDR1 as SGHVS and CDR2 as FQNEAQ. This CDR3 spans 13 amino acids. The CDR3 sequence: CASSTGPSGEQFF. The DNA for the CDR3 is TGTGCCAGCAGCACTGGACCCTCAGGAGAGCAGTTCTTC.

This clonotype has a count of ten or more. The rearrangement joins TRBV3-1 to TRBJ1-6; 9 bases line up with TRBD1. V was clipped by 0 bases and J by 4 bases; unmatched bases: 1. The CDR3 length is 16 residues. Germline CDR1 is LGHDT and CDR2 is YNNKEL (reference sequence). The CDR3 region is CASSQEGQGYNSPLHF. The DNA for the CDR3 is TGTGCCAGCAGCCAAGAGGGACAGGGATATAATTCACCCCTCCACTTT. The full variable domain, in which reference TRBV3-1 and TRBJ1-6 provide the parts outside the CDR3, is DTAVSQTPKYLVTQMGNDKSIKCEQNLGHDTMYWYKQDSKKFLKIMFSYNNKELIINETVPNRFSPKSPDKAHLNLHINSLELGDSAVYFCASSQEGQGYNSPLHFGNGTRLTVT.

This clonotype was found a few times. V and J are TRBV20-1 and TRBJ2-4; D gene ambiguous. This CDR3 comprises 13 residues. Germline-derived CDR1 and CDR2 are DFQATT and SNEGSKA (reference sequence). Trimming removed 6 bases from V and 1 base from J, with 10 bases in between. The CDR3 is CSAASVAKNIQYF. CDR3 nucleotides: TGCAGTGCCGCAAGCGTGGCCAAAAACATTCAGTACTTC.

This clonotype showed up many times. This chain links TRBV20-1 with TRBJ2-3; weak D call: TRBD2 (5 bases). CDR1 DFQATT and CDR2 SNEGSKA come from the germline V gene (reference sequence). Trimming cost V 1 base and J 6 bases, with 17 bases left between them. The CDR3 runs 15 residues. The CDR3 bases are TGCAGTGCTAGAGCGGACTTCACGGGAAGGGATACGCAGTATTTT. Encoded protein: CSARADFTGRDTQYF.

The V call is TRBV6-1, the J call TRBJ2-1, with 11 bases fitting TRBD2. The CDR3 contains 17 residues. Germline lookup yields CDR1 MNHNS and CDR2 SASEGT. J was trimmed by 4 bases and V by 4 bases; bases with no gene match: 9. The CDR3 DNA is TGTGCCAGCAGTGGTCTCCGAGGACTAGCGGGTTACAATGAGCAGTTCTTC. This sequence encodes CASSGLRGLAGYNEQFF.

This clonotype was seen more than once but under ten times. The chain recombines TRBV18 with TRBJ2-3, with 13 nucleotides matching TRBD2. The CDR3 covers 16 residues. After removal of 3 bases from V and 3 bases from J, the junction contained 3 bases not matched to a gene. Germline values: CDR1 KGHSH, CDR2 LQKENI. The CDR3 protein is CASSPGTSGITDTQYF. DNA of the CDR3: TGTGCCAGCTCACCCGGGACTAGCGGGATAACAGATACGCAGTATTTT. The full variable domain, its missing parts supplied by reference TRBV18 and TRBJ2-3, is NAGVMQNPRHLVRRRGQEARLRCSPMKGHSHVYWYRQLPEEGLKFMVYLQKENIIDESGMPKERFSAEFPKEGPSILRIQQVVRGDSAAYFCASSPGTSGITDTQYFGPGTRLTVL.

This clonotype was picked up many times. CDR3 DNA sequence: TGTGCCAGCAGCCAAGATGCCCCAGCGAAAGAGACCCAGTACTTC. It specifies CASSQDAPAKETQYF. The chain combines TRBV3-1 with TRBJ2-5; D ambiguous. V lost 0 bases and J lost 3, with 11 bases in between. CDR1 and CDR2 from the germline V gene are LGHDT and YNNKEL (reference sequence). The CDR3 runs to 15 residues.

Concerning this clonotype: One end of the junction varies from germline; a read error may be responsible. The CDR3 protein is CASSSYSNERYF. DNA for the CDR3: TGTGCCAGCAGCTCATACTCTAACGAGCGGTACTTC. The chain uses TRBV7-2 and TRBJ2-7; D gene ambiguous. The CDR3 covers 12 residues. Germline lookup yields CDR1 SGHTA and CDR2 FQGNSA.

This clonotype was seen ten or more times. The chain employs TRBV29-1 and TRBJ2-5; D is undetermined. The V end was cut by 5 bases, the J end by 5 bases, with 6 bases between. Germline assignment: CDR1 SQVTM and CDR2 ANQGSEA. The CDR3 is made up of 10 amino acids. The DNA for the CDR3 is TGCAGCGTTATAGAGGAGACCCAGTACTTC. Its translation: CSVIEETQYF.

In its sample, this clonotype was seen many times. V is TRBV21-1 and J is TRBJ2-7. TRBV21-1 constitutes a pseudogene. There are 12 residues in the CDR3. The CDR3 here is CASSKARHEQYF. The CDR3 bases are TGTGCCAGCAGCAAAGCGCGCCACGAGCAGTACTTC.

The V call is TRBV7-6, the J call TRBJ2-7; the D is unclear. CDR1 SGHVS and CDR2 FNYEAQ come from the germline V gene. The V and J ends lost 1 base and 1 base respectively, with 11 bases between them. The CDR3 extends over 15 amino acids. The CDR3: CASSLVDSTSYEQYF. The CDR3 DNA is TGTGCCAGCAGCTTAGTAGACTCAACTTCCTACGAGCAGTACTTC. Looking up the rest from reference TRBV7-6 and TRBJ2-7 gives the full variable domain: GAGVSQSPRYKVTKRGQDVALRCDPISGHVSLYWYRQALGQGPEFLTYFNYEAQQDKSGLPNDRFSAERPEGSISTLTIQRTEQRDSAMYRCASSLVDSTSYEQYFGPGTRLTVT.

This clonotype was recorded many times. The chain is built from TRBV13 and TRBJ2-1; D is ambiguous. CDR1 PRHDT and CDR2 FYEKMQ come from the germline V gene (reference sequence). CDR3 length: 12 residues. Trimming removed 5 bases at V and 5 bases at J, with 7 bases between. The CDR3 sequence is CASSTINNEQFF. The CDR3 nucleotides read TGTGCCAGCAGCACCATAAACAATGAGCAGTTCTTC.

This clonotype turned up a few times. The V call is TRBV6-1, the J call TRBJ2-2, with D perhaps being TRBD1 or TRBD2 (5 bases each). Trimming pared 5 bases from V and 8 bases from J, leaving 15 bases between. CDR3 length equals 14 residues. Germline V lookup: CDR1 MNHNS, CDR2 SASEGT. CDR3 protein: CASSQPRGWGELFF. CDR3 sequence (DNA): TGTGCCAGCAGTCAACCCCGGGGCTGGGGGGAGCTGTTTTTT.

CDR3 amino acids: CASSTHSGTEAFF. CDR3 nucleotide sequence: TGCGCCAGCAGCACCCACAGCGGCACTGAAGCTTTCTTT. The V and J genes are TRBV5-1 and TRBJ1-1; D is unclear. The CDR3 consists of 13 residues. V lost 4 bases to trimming and J lost 4 bases, with 11 bases between them. Germline V CDR1 and CDR2: SGHRS, YFSETQ.

V and J are TRBV7-6 and TRBJ2-5; 9 positions match TRBD1. CDR3 length: 15 amino acids. Germline CDR1 is SGHVS and CDR2 is FNYEAQ. With 1 base clipped from V and 5 bases from J, the junction kept 5 bases outside the gene matches. The CDR3 DNA is TGTGCCAGCAGCTTAGAACAGGGGGCAGGGGAGACCCAGTACTTC. This translates into CASSLEQGAGETQYF.

This clonotype was counted many times. The chain uses TRBV28 and TRBJ2-5; 7 bases align to TRBD1. Looked up from germline, CDR1 is MDHEN and CDR2 is SYDVKM. CDR3 size: 15 residues. V trimming: 3 bases; J trimming: 3 bases; junction bases outside the gene matches: 7. In nucleotides, the CDR3 is TGTGCCAGCAGTTTTATTAGGGGGACAGAAGAGACCCAGTACTTC. Translation gives CASSFIRGTEETQYF.

The chain has TRBV7-2 and TRBJ1-1, with a tentative D call TRBD1 (5 bases). The CDR3 contains 13 residues. Trimming stripped 7 bases from V and 5 bases from J, with 14 bases between. The germline V gene has CDR1 SGHTA and CDR2 FQGNSA. CDR3 DNA sequence: TGTGCCAGCAACCGCAGGGTAGAAACTGAAGCTTTCTTT. Protein product: CASNRRVETEAFF.

This chain connects TRBV4-3 to TRBJ2-1, with unresolved D. CDR1 is LGHNA, CDR2 YSLEER, per germline. The CDR3 has 14 amino acids. V dropped 1 base and J dropped 3 bases, with 7 bases sitting between them. CDR3 residues: CASSQALFYNEQFF. DNA for the CDR3: TGCGCCAGCAGCCAAGCCCTATTCTACAATGAGCAGTTCTTC.

This clonotype showed up many times. This chain connects TRBV29-1 to TRBJ1-1; D is unresolved. Trimming cost V 6 bases and J 0 bases, with 5 bases left between them. Germline-derived CDR1 and CDR2 are SQVTM and ANQGSEA. CDR3 length: 11 residues. The DNA for the CDR3 is TGCAGCGTCAGTCTGAACACTGAAGCTTTCTTT. Encoded protein: CSVSLNTEAFF.

Many counts were recorded for this clonotype. The gene calls are TRBV29-1 and TRBJ2-7, with TRBD1 matching over 11 bases. V was clipped by 3 bases and J by 6 bases; unmatched bases: 4. Germline lookup yields CDR1 SQVTM and CDR2 ANQGSEA. This CDR3 contains 13 residues. The CDR3 DNA follows: TGCAGCGTTGAGCGGGACAGGGGGAGCGAGCAGTACTTC. This gives the protein CSVERDRGSEQYF.

This clonotype was detected many times. The chain carries TRBV5-1 and TRBJ2-6, with D unclear. V shed 2 bases and J shed 6 bases, with 12 bases lying between them. Germline CDR1 reads SGHRS; CDR2 reads YFSETQ. The CDR3 is made up of 15 amino acids. The CDR3 reads CASSFGVLSANVLTF. As DNA, the CDR3 is TGCGCCAGCAGCTTTGGGGTCCTTTCGGCCAACGTCCTGACTTTC.

The chain combines TRBV20-1 with TRBJ2-7, with TRBD1 matching 10 bases. The CDR3 is 12 residues long. Trimming removed 3 bases from V and 6 bases from J; junction bases left unmatched: 2. Germline CDR1 reads DFQATT; CDR2 reads SNEGSKA (reference sequence). This chain's CDR3 is CSARRTGGEQYF. The CDR3 bases are TGCAGTGCTAGGCGGACAGGGGGCGAGCAGTACTTC.

The J gene is TRBJ2-1, the V gene TRBV6-4, with TRBD2 identical over 9 bases. CDR3 size: 15 residues. V dropped 10 bases and J dropped 1; count of bases not matched to a gene: 8. CDR1 is MRHNA and CDR2 is SNTAGT in the germline V gene. The CDR3 loop reads CATLKREASYNEQFF. The CDR3 DNA is TGTGCCACCTTAAAGCGGGAGGCTTCCTACAATGAGCAGTTCTTC.

The J gene is TRBJ2-4, the V gene TRBV5-1; 8 bases align to TRBD2. CDR1 and CDR2 (germline): SGHRS, YFSETQ. The CDR3 has 19 amino acids. The ends lost 0 bases at V and 1 base at J; junction bases unmatched: 12. For the CDR3, the DNA is TGCGCCAGCAGCTTGGGGCGGGAGGAATGGCGTGGCGCCAAAAACATTCAGTACTTC. Protein sequence: CASSLGREEWRGAKNIQYF.

This clonotype turned up a few times. The V and J genes are TRBV28 and TRBJ2-7, with 7 bases aligning to TRBD1. There are 15 residues in the CDR3. Per germline, CDR1 MDHEN and CDR2 SYDVKM. J lost 0 bases, V lost 6 bases, and 8 bases had no gene match. The DNA of the CDR3 is TGTGCCAGCAGCCCCCGGGACAGTAGCTCCTACGAGCAGTACTTC. This codes for CASSPRDSSSYEQYF.